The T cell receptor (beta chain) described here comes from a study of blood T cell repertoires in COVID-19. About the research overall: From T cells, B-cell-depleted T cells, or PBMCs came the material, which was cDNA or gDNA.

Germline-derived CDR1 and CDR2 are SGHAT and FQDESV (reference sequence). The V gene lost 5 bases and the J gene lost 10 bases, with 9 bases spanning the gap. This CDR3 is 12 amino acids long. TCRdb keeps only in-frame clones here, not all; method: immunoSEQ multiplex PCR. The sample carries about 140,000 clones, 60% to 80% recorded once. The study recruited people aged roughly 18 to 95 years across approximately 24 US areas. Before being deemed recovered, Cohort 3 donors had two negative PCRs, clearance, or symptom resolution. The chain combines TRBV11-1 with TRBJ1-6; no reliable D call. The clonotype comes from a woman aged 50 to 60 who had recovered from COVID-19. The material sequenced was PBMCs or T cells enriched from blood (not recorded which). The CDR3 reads CASSGGRSPLHF. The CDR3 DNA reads TGTGCCAGCAGCGGAGGGCGATCACCCCTCCACTTT.